The T cell receptor beta chain described here comes from a study of blood T cells in healthy people across ages. Per-sample yields of isolated PBMCs were at least 6 million. Broader study findings: Diversity of TCR beta per million T cells declined in a roughly linear way with age.

CDR3 length equals 15 residues. Trimming shortened V by 0 bases and J by 0 bases, and 8 bases separated the two germline ends. Germline values: CDR1 LGHDT, CDR2 YNNKEL (reference sequence). Sample-barcoded 5' priming and a J-beta primer mix drove a second PCR of roughly 6 to 12 cycles. The authors tagged each cDNA molecule using a template-switch adaptor with 12 random nucleotides. TCRdb re-called the 5' RACE reads through MiXCR, storing one row per CDR3 protein. The data contain 1.6 million or so distinct CDR3 sequences, roughly 32% of them singletons. Comments on this clonotype: No antigen is known for it.

The receptor's source is a woman aged 25-40 years in good health. This rearrangement joins TRBV3-1 to TRBJ1-1; D is uncertain. Sequencing used blood. For the CDR3, the DNA is TGTGCCAGCAGCCAAGATAGAGACGTGAACACTGAAGCTTTCTTT. As protein: CASSQDRDVNTEAFF.